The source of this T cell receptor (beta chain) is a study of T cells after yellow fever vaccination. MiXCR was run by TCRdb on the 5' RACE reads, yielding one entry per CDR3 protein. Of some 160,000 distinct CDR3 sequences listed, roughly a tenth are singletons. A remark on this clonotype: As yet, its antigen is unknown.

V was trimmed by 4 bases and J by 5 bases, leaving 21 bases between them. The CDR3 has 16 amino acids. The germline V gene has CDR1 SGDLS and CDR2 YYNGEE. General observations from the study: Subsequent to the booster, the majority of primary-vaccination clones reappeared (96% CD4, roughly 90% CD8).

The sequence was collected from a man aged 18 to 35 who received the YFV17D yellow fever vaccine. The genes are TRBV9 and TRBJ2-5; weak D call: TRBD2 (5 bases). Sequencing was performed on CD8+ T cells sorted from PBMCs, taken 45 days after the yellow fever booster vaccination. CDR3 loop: CASSPLRSGVRETQYF. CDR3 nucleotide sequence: TGTGCCAGCAGCCCCCTTAGGAGCGGAGTCCGGGAGACCCAGTACTTC.